This T cell receptor beta chain was sequenced for a study of cytomegalovirus exposure and HLA in healthy donors. Study findings and constraints: Accounts indicate the classifier identified cytomegalovirus status with strong specificity and sensitivity. Among TCR beta chains, those listed as cytomegalovirus-associated numbered more than 150. A few V segments could not be told apart, such as TRBV6-2 and TRBV6-3, and were left out.

This clone was counted between two and nine times. The target antigen is unknown. Primers: 60 Vbeta forward and 13 Jbeta reverse. This table comes from immunoSEQ multiplex PCR, and its TCRdb copy is limited to in-frame clones, with some not included. The sample has approximately 190,000 clones; roughly 80% are singletons. The CDR3 has 16 amino acids. In germline, CDR1 is SGHAT, CDR2 FQNNGV. Trimming shortened V by 4 bases and J by 0 bases, and 13 bases separated the two germline ends. The TCR was taken from a middle-aged man in good health and CMV-seronegative. V usage is TRBV11-2 and J usage is TRBJ1-3; D remains unclear. Input material: PBMCs. CDR3 nucleotide sequence: TGTGCCAGCAGCTCCTCCCGTCTCGGCTCTGGAAACACCATATATTTT. As protein: CASSSSRLGSGNTIYF.